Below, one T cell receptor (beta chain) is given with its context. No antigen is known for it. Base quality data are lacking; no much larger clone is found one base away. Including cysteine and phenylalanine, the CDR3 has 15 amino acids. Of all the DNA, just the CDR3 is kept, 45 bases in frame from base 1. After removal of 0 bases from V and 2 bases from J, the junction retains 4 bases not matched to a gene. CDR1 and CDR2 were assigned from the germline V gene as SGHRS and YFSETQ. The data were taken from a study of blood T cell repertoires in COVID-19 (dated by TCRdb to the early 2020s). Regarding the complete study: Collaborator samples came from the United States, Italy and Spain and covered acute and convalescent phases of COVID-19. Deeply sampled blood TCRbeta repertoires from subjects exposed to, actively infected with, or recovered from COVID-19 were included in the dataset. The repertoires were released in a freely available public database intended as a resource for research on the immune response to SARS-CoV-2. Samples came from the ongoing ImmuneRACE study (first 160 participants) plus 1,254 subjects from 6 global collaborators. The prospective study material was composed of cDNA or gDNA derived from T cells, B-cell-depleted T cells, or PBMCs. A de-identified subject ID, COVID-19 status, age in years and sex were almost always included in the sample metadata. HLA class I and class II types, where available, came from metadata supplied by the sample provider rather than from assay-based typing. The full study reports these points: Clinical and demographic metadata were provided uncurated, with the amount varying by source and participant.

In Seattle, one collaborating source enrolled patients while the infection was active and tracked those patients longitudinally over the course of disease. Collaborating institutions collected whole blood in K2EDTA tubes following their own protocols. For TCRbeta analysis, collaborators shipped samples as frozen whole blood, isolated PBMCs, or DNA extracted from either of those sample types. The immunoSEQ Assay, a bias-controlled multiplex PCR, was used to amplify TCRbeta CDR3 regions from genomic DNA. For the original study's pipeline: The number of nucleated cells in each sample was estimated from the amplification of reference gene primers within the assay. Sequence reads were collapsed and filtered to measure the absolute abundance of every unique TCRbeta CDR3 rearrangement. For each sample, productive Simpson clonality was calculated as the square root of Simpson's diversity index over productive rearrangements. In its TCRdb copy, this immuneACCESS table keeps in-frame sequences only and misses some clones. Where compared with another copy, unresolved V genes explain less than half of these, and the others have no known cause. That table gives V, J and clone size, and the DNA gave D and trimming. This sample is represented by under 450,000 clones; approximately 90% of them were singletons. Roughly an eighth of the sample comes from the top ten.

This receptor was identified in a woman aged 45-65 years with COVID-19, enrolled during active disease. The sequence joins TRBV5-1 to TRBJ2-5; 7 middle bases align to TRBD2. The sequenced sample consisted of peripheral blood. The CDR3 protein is CASSLAGGGQETQYF. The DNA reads TGCGCCAGCAGCTTGGCGGGAGGAGGTCAAGAGACCCAGTACTTC.